Given below is one TCR beta chain in context. The entry originates in a study of blood T cell repertoires in COVID-19. At the level of the study: From the United States, Italy and Spain came samples of acute and convalescent COVID-19. PBMCs, B-cell-depleted T cells, or T cells provided the cDNA or gDNA that made up the material.

In the original processing: Estimated nucleated cell counts came from reference gene primer amplification. Sequenced by immunoSEQ multiplex PCR; TCRdb stores in-frame clones only, minus some. Clonal size and the V and J genes are those of that table, whereas D and trimming came from the DNA. The sample comprises 250,000 to 350,000 clones, around 83% of which are singletons, and roughly 1.2% rests with the top ten. The CDR3 extends over 17 amino acids. The junction had 9 bases not matched to a gene; V was cut back by 2 bases and J by 5 bases. Germline CDR1 reads SGHAT; CDR2 reads FQNNGV. The chain has TRBV11-2 and TRBJ2-1, with 10 bases matching TRBD2. Input material: peripheral blood. The sequence derives from a woman between 45 and 65 years old with acute or convalescent COVID-19. The CDR3: CASSLRSGGTTHNEQFF. The DNA for the CDR3 is TGTGCCAGCAGCTTACGTAGCGGGGGGACAACACACAATGAGCAGTTCTTC.